A selection of T cell receptor beta chains follows, all from one sample in a study of blood T cell repertoires in COVID-19. Here immunoSEQ multiplex PCR was the method, and the copy in TCRdb shows in-frame clones only, minus some. Of roughly 220,000 clones in the sample, roughly 89% were seen once. The sample comprised PBMCs or T cells enriched from blood (not recorded which). The receptor set was obtained from a woman in her thirties or forties who had recovered from COVID-19. The CDR3 runs from the conserved cysteine through the conserved F or W. A D gene is named only where the DNA matches it firmly. Where a row states a size, it is once, few, many or the class of an expanded clone; other rows omit it.

J gene: TRBJ2-6; clone size: NA; V gene: TRBV6-2/TRBV6-3; D gene: NA; CDR3 length: 19; CDR3 protein: CASSYLSGRASSGANVLTF; CDR3 DNA: TGTGCCAGCAGTTACCTCTCGGGCAGGGCAAGCTCTGGGGCCAACGTCCTGACTTTC
J gene: TRBJ2-1; clone size: NA; V gene: TRBV5-1; D gene: TRBD2; CDR3 length: 14; CDR3 protein: CASSLGREGNEQFF; CDR3 DNA: TGCGCCAGCAGCTTGGGGCGGGAGGGAAATGAGCAGTTCTTC
J gene: TRBJ2-6; clone size: NA; V gene: TRBV28; D gene: NA; CDR3 length: 17; CDR3 protein: CASSPQGRGAGANVLTF; CDR3 DNA: TGTGCCAGCAGTCCCCAGGGGAGAGGGGCAGGGGCCAACGTCCTGACTTTC
J gene: TRBJ1-2; clone size: NA; V gene: TRBV19; D gene: NA; CDR3 length: 15; CDR3 protein: CASSISPGYNYGYTF; CDR3 DNA: TGTGCCAGTAGTATTAGCCCCGGTTATAACTATGGCTACACCTTC
J gene: TRBJ1-2; clone size: NA; V gene: TRBV6-5; D gene: NA; CDR3 length: 12; CDR3 protein: CASRRGDYGYTF; CDR3 DNA: TGTGCCAGCAGGAGAGGTGACTATGGCTACACCTTC
J gene: TRBJ1-2; clone size: NA; V gene: TRBV24-1; D gene: TRBD1; CDR3 length: 15; CDR3 protein: CATSDSGQGIWGYTF; CDR3 DNA: TGTGCCACCAGTGATTCGGGACAGGGGATTTGGGGCTACACCTTC
J gene: TRBJ1-4; clone size: NA; V gene: TRBV18; D gene: NA; CDR3 length: 14; CDR3 protein: CASSAGNGDEKLFF; CDR3 DNA: TGTGCCAGCTCAGCGGGAAACGGGGATGAAAAACTGTTTTTT
J gene: TRBJ2-6; clone size: NA; V gene: TRBV30; D gene: NA; CDR3 length: 17; CDR3 protein: CAWSVRRGSPGANVLTF; CDR3 DNA: TGTGCCTGGAGTGTACGGAGGGGTTCTCCTGGGGCCAACGTCCTGACTTTC
J gene: TRBJ1-2; clone size: NA; V gene: TRBV5-1; D gene: NA; CDR3 length: 15; CDR3 protein: CASSLTPNAGYGYTF; CDR3 DNA: TGCGCCAGCAGCTTGACCCCCAACGCCGGCTATGGCTACACCTTC
J gene: TRBJ1-2; clone size: NA; V gene: TRBV3-1/TRBV3-2; D gene: NA; CDR3 length: 13; CDR3 protein: CASSQSVNYGYTF; CDR3 DNA: TGTGCCAGCAGCCAATCAGTTAACTATGGCTACACCTTC
J gene: TRBJ2-7; clone size: NA; V gene: TRBV27; D gene: TRBD1; CDR3 length: 14; CDR3 protein: CASSLRDREYEQYF; CDR3 DNA: TGTGCCAGCAGTTTAAGGGACAGGGAGTACGAGCAGTACTTC
J gene: TRBJ1-2; clone size: NA; V gene: TRBV7-2; D gene: NA; CDR3 length: 15; CDR3 protein: CASSLASGGGYGYTF; CDR3 DNA: TGTGCCAGCAGCTTAGCTTCTGGGGGCGGCTATGGCTACACCTTC
J gene: TRBJ2-3; clone size: NA; V gene: TRBV3-1/TRBV3-2; D gene: TRBD2; CDR3 length: 16; CDR3 protein: CASSHFGASGRVKQYF; CDR3 DNA: TGTGCCAGCAGCCATTTTGGGGCTAGCGGGAGGGTGAAGCAGTATTTT
J gene: TRBJ1-1; clone size: NA; V gene: TRBV5-5; D gene: NA; CDR3 length: 15; CDR3 protein: CASSFSFSVNTEAFF; CDR3 DNA: TGTGCCAGCAGCTTTTCGTTCAGTGTGAACACTGAAGCTTTCTTT
J gene: TRBJ1-3; clone size: NA; V gene: TRBV9; D gene: NA; CDR3 length: 17; CDR3 protein: CASASPRGVRSGNTIYF; CDR3 DNA: TGTGCCAGCGCCTCCCCCCGGGGGGTCCGCTCTGGAAACACCATATATTTT
J gene: TRBJ1-4; clone size: NA; V gene: TRBV3-1/TRBV3-2; D gene: TRBD1; CDR3 length: 13; CDR3 protein: CASSQQGEKKLFF; CDR3 DNA: TGTGCCAGCAGCCAACAGGGGGAGAAAAAACTGTTTTTT
J gene: TRBJ2-7; clone size: NA; V gene: TRBV7-9; D gene: TRBD1; CDR3 length: 15; CDR3 protein: CASSSRSGTGSEQYF; CDR3 DNA: TGTGCCAGCAGCTCCCGATCCGGGACAGGGTCCGAGCAGTACTTC
J gene: TRBJ1-1; clone size: NA; V gene: TRBV6-5; D gene: TRBD1; CDR3 length: 14; CDR3 protein: CASSTVYRGTEAFF; CDR3 DNA: TGTGCCAGCAGTACGGTTTACAGGGGCACTGAAGCTTTCTTT
J gene: TRBJ1-1; clone size: few; V gene: TRBV7-9; D gene: TRBD1; CDR3 length: 14; CDR3 protein: CASSGTGPTTEAFF; CDR3 DNA: TGTGCCAGCAGCGGGACAGGGCCGACCACTGAAGCTTTCTTT
J gene: TRBJ2-3; clone size: NA; V gene: TRBV14; D gene: TRBD1; CDR3 length: 18; CDR3 protein: CASSRPGQGFSSTDTQYF; CDR3 DNA: TGTGCCAGCAGCCGCCCGGGACAGGGTTTTTCTAGCACAGATACGCAGTATTTT
J gene: TRBJ2-3; clone size: NA; V gene: TRBV4-1; D gene: TRBD1; CDR3 length: 16; CDR3 protein: CASSLRTGGRADTQYF; CDR3 DNA: TGCGCCAGCAGCCTTAGGACAGGGGGTAGGGCAGATACGCAGTATTTT
J gene: TRBJ2-7; clone size: NA; V gene: TRBV7-3; D gene: TRBD2; CDR3 length: 13; CDR3 protein: CASSTGTSYEQYF; CDR3 DNA: TGTGCCAGCAGCACCGGGACTAGCTACGAGCAGTACTTC